One and the same sample provided the 19 T cell receptor beta chains below, sequenced in a study of blood T cells in healthy people across ages. Next came a second PCR, run for roughly 6 to 11 cycles, which used a sample-barcoded 5' primer along with a J-beta primer mix. In TCRdb, the 5' RACE reads were re-called with MiXCR into one record per CDR3 protein. Seen here are a few hundred thousand distinct CDR3 sequences, around 27% observed once, and the top ten hold 25% to 35%. The sequenced material came from blood. The receptors were sampled from a woman between 65 and 79 years old in good health.

The J gene is TRBJ2-5, the V gene TRBV28, with D perhaps matching TRBD1 or TRBD2 (5 bases each). The CDR3 runs to 12 residues. Germline V gene sequence: CDR1 MDHEN, CDR2 SYDVKM. The germline V and J ends were trimmed by 7 bases and 11 bases, with 17 bases remaining between them. The CDR3 DNA is TGTGCCAGCACCCTACGCTTGGGGGAGCAGTACTTC. It specifies CASTLRLGEQYF.

CDR3 DNA: TGCAGTGCTAGAGATAAGGCGGGAGCCTTCGAGCAGTACTTC. This gives the protein CSARDKAGAFEQYF. The genes are TRBV20-1 and TRBJ2-7; 7 nucleotides align to TRBD2. The V segment lost 0 bases and the J segment 6 bases; nucleotides outside the gene matches: 8. Germline V gene lookup returns CDR1 DFQATT and CDR2 SNEGSKA (reference sequence). CDR3 length: 14 residues.

The chain links TRBV27 to TRBJ2-1; TRBD2 matches 7 bases. The CDR3 totals 12 residues. Germline CDR1 MNHEY, CDR2 SMNVEV (reference sequence). Trimming at V came to 7 bases and at J to 15 bases, leaving 12 bases not matched to a gene. CDR3: CASTGLGELRFF. The CDR3 DNA reads TGTGCCAGCACCGGACTAGGGGAATTACGGTTCTTC.

The chain links TRBV7-2 to TRBJ1-2; the D gene is possibly TRBD1 (6 bases). Trimming cost V 7 bases and J 8 bases, with 14 bases left between them. Germline V gene data show CDR1 as SGHTA and CDR2 as FQGNSA. This CDR3 has 12 residues. Here the CDR3 reads CASTRQASGYTF. Here the CDR3 DNA reads TGTGCCAGCACACGACAGGCTAGCGGCTACACCTTC.

This clonotype was recorded at least ten times. The gene calls are TRBV29-1 and TRBJ2-5; 7 positions match TRBD2. CDR3 length: 14 residues. Germline V gene data show CDR1 as SQVTM and CDR2 as ANQGSEA. The junction had 8 bases not matched to a gene; V was cut back by 3 bases and J by 4 bases. In DNA, the CDR3 is TGCAGCGTTGACGAGGACTGGGGGGGAGAGACCCAGTACTTC. Translated: CSVDEDWGGETQYF.

J is TRBJ2-5 and V is TRBV6-1; D not resolved. This CDR3 comprises 14 residues. Trimming removed 4 bases at V and 7 bases at J, with 16 bases between. Germline CDR1 and CDR2: MNHNS and SASEGT. This chain's CDR3 is CASSVLSLSGTQYF. DNA of the CDR3: TGTGCCAGCAGTGTACTGTCGCTATCGGGGACCCAGTACTTC.

The chain has TRBV14 and TRBJ1-2, with D possibly being TRBD1 (6 bases). The germline V gene has CDR1 SGHDN and CDR2 FVKESK. V lost 1 base and J 11 bases, leaving 11 bases between the germline ends. The CDR3 has 12 residues. The CDR3 sequence: CASSQVRTAYTF. CDR3 coding DNA: TGTGCCAGCAGCCAAGTTCGGACAGCATACACCTTC.

This clonotype was counted only a few times. One end of the junction does not line up with germline, which may come from a read error. The chain links TRBV28 to TRBJ2-5; 8 nucleotides line up with TRBD1. The DNA matches TRBJ2-7 better at its end, which makes the J call doubtful. The CDR3 consists of 14 residues. Germline CDR1 reads MDHEN; CDR2 reads SYDVKM. The CDR3 sequence is CAGSPTGASYEQYF. In DNA, the CDR3 is TGTGCCGGCAGTCCGACAGGGGCCTCCTACGAGCAGTACTTC.

Only a few counts were recorded for this clonotype. The chain recombines TRBV6-2 or TRBV6-3 with TRBJ2-6; no firm D call. Germline CDR1 and CDR2: MNHEY and SVGEGT. The CDR3 runs 16 residues. Trimming stripped 2 bases from V and 0 bases from J, with 8 bases between. The CDR3 is CASSYGLSSGANVLTF. Here the CDR3 DNA reads TGTGCCAGCAGTTACGGCCTATCCTCTGGGGCCAACGTCCTGACTTTC.

This chain connects TRBV5-6 to TRBJ1-1, with D possibly TRBD1 on 6 matching bases. Germline CDR1 reads SGHDT; CDR2 reads YYEEEE. The V end was cut by 0 bases, the J end by 2 bases, with 8 bases between. The CDR3 is 14 amino acids. CDR3: CASSLDRANTEAFF. The CDR3 region has the DNA TGTGCCAGCAGCTTGGACAGGGCAAACACTGAAGCTTTCTTT.

V and J are TRBV7-2 and TRBJ2-7; 7 bases agree with TRBD2. The CDR3 runs to 15 residues. V lost 3 bases to trimming and J lost 2 bases; unmatched junction nucleotides: 7. Germline V gene data show CDR1 as SGHTA and CDR2 as FQGNSA. CDR3 DNA sequence: TGTGCCAGCAGCTTTCGGACTAGTAAGGCCTACGAGCAGTACTTC. This sequence encodes CASSFRTSKAYEQYF.

This clonotype was observed a single time. The CDR3 coding sequence is TGTGCCAGCAGCTTGAATGGTCAGTACGAGCAGTACTTC. It translates to CASSLNGQYEQYF. V and J are TRBV5-5 and TRBJ2-7; D gene uncertain. Trimming stripped 1 base from V and 4 bases from J, with 9 bases between. CDR1 is SGHKS, CDR2 YYEKEE, per germline (reference sequence). The CDR3 has 13 amino acids.

The DNA for the CDR3 is TGTGCCAGCAGTCCCCCTCGAGGGGGGAATGAAAAACTGTTTTTT. The encoded protein is CASSPPRGGNEKLFF. This chain joins TRBV12-3 or TRBV12-4 and TRBJ1-4; possible D gene TRBD1, 6 bases. This CDR3 contains 15 residues. V lost 5 bases and J lost 5, with 15 bases in between.

The sample holds a few counts of this clonotype. This chain links TRBV6-1 with TRBJ1-4, with D uncertain. In germline, CDR1 is MNHNS, CDR2 SASEGT. Trimming stripped 2 bases from V and 2 bases from J, with 9 bases between. This CDR3 comprises 15 residues. The DNA of the CDR3 is TGTGCCAGCAGTGAATCTCCATGGACTAATGAAAAACTGTTTTTT. Its translation: CASSESPWTNEKLFF.

V is TRBV12-3 or TRBV12-4 and J is TRBJ2-5; the match to TRBD2 covers 9 bases. With the DNA end fitting TRBJ2-7 better, the J assignment may be wrong. The CDR3 has 14 amino acids. CDR3 sequence (DNA): TGTGCCAGCAGTGCGACTAGCGGTCCCTACGAGCAGTACTTC. It is translated as CASSATSGPYEQYF.

The rearrangement links TRBV4-3 to TRBJ1-4, with D uncertain. The CDR3 covers 13 residues. Trimming removed 1 base from V and 7 bases from J, with 7 bases in between. Germline CDR1 and CDR2: LGHNA and YSLEER. The CDR3 nucleotides read TGCGCCAGCAGCCAAGGATCGGGTGAAAAACTGTTTTTT. Residues: CASSQGSGEKLFF.

This chain joins TRBV20-1 and TRBJ2-2; D unresolved. Germline V CDR1 and CDR2: DFQATT, SNEGSKA (reference sequence). Between the trimmed V and J ends, which lost 0 bases and 4 bases, there was a span of 15 bases. The CDR3 is made up of 16 amino acids. The DNA for the CDR3 is TGCAGTGCTAGAGATCTAAATATAAGGGCCACCGGGGAGCTGTTTTTT. Amino acid sequence: CSARDLNIRATGELFF.

This clonotype was found a few times. V usage is TRBV20-1 and J usage is TRBJ1-2; D call uncertain. In germline, CDR1 is DFQATT, CDR2 SNEGSKA (reference sequence). The CDR3 has 13 amino acids. Trimming cost V 5 bases and J 3 bases, with 13 bases left between them. CDR3 amino acids: CSAPLKEYYGYTF. The CDR3 region has the DNA TGCAGTGCTCCGTTAAAGGAGTACTATGGCTACACCTTC.

In this sample, this clonotype turned up a few times. The chain carries TRBV28 and TRBJ2-7; 7 nucleotides align to TRBD1. This CDR3 region has 14 residues. The germline V gene has CDR1 MDHEN and CDR2 SYDVKM. The V segment lost 3 bases and the J segment 6 bases; nucleotides outside the gene matches: 8. The DNA for the CDR3 is TGTGCCAGCAGTTTTCCAGGGGGTCTGGGCGAGCAGTACTTC. Translating gives CASSFPGGLGEQYF. The entire variable domain, with the rest obtained from reference TRBV28 and TRBJ2-7, is as follows: DVKVTQSSRYLVKRTGEKVFLECVQDMDHENMFWYRQDPGLGLRLIYFSYDVKMKEKGDIPEGYSVSREKKERFSLILESASTNQTSMYLCASSFPGGLGEQYFGPGTRLTVT.